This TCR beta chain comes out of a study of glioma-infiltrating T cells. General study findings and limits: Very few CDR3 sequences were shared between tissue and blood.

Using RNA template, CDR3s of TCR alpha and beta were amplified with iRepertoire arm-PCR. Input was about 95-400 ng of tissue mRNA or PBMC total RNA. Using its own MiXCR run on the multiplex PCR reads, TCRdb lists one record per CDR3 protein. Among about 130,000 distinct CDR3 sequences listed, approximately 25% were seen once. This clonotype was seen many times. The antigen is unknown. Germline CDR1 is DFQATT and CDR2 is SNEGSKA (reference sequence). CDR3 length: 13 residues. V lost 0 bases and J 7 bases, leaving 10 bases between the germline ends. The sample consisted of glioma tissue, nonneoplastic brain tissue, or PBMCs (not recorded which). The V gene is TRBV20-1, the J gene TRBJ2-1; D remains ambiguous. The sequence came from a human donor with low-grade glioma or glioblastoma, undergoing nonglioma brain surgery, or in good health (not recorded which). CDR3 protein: CSARDPLANEQFF. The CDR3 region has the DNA TGCAGTGCTAGAGATCCCCTGGCAAATGAGCAGTTCTTC.